This TCR beta chain was documented in a study of spatial heterogeneity in lung cancer. Study-wide results and caveats: Expanded intratumoral alpha and beta TCR counts tracked tumor mutation counts.

At least ten counts were recorded for this clonotype. The antigen is undetermined. MiXCR, run by TCRdb on the 5' RACE reads, gives a single entry per CDR3 protein. The table has some 10,000 distinct CDR3 sequences, 5% seen once. CDR1 is SGHNT, CDR2 YENEEA, per germline. The junction had 5 bases not matched to a gene; V was cut back by 3 bases and J by 8 bases. CDR3 length equals 14 residues. Time point: sample taken at primary tumor resection. Sequenced material: lung tumor tissue, taken at surgery. V is TRBV11-3 and J is TRBJ2-1; TRBD1 agrees at 9 bases. The clonotype was recovered from a female donor with early-stage non-small cell lung cancer. Here the CDR3 DNA reads TGTGCCAGCAGCTTGAGGGACAGGGCCCATGAGCAGTTCTTC. Translated: CASSLRDRAHEQFF.